This entry is about one T cell receptor beta chain. The CDR3 is made up of 13 amino acids. Per germline, CDR1 MNHEY and CDR2 SVGAGI. V was trimmed by 6 bases and J by 7 bases, leaving 15 bases between them. These data belong to a study of blood T cell repertoires in COVID-19. Study overall: Samples of COVID-19 (acute and convalescent) were obtained from the United States, Italy and Spain.

Original processing notes: Cell counts per sample came from amplifying reference gene primers. The protocol was immunoSEQ multiplex PCR, while the TCRdb copy is restricted to in-frame clones and leaves out a portion. The V and J calls and clone size come from that table; D and trimming were worked out from the DNA. In the table there are around 72,000 clones, more than 65% of which are singletons. The clonotype comes from an older woman with acute or convalescent COVID-19. The V call is TRBV6-5, the J call TRBJ1-2; a weak D match, TRBD1 (6 bases). Sequenced material: peripheral blood. The CDR3 bases are TGTGCCAGCAGCAGGGGCAGTACCACTGGCTACACCTTC. This gives the protein CASSRGSTTGYTF.